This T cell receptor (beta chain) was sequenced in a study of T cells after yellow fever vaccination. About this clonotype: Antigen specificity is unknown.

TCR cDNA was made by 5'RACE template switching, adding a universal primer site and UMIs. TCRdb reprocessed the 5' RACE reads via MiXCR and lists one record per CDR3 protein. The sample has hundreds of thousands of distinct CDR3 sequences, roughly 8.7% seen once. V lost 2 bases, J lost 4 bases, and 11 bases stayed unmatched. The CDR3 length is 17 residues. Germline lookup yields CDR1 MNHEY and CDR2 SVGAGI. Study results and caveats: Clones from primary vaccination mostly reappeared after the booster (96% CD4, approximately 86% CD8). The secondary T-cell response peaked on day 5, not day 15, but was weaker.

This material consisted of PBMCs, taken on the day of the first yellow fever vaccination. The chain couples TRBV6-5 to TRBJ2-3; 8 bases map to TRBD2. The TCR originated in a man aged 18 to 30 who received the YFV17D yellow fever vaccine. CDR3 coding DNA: TGTGCCAGCAGTTACGGACTCGGGGGGGCTGAGGCAGATACGCAGTATTTT. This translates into CASSYGLGGAEADTQYF.